These 17 T cell receptor beta chains came from one sample sequenced in a study of cytomegalovirus exposure and HLA in healthy donors. A multiplex PCR was run with 60 Vbeta primers and 13 Jbeta primers. Generated by immunoSEQ multiplex PCR, the TCRdb table keeps only in-frame clones and is missing some. This table has some 170,000 clones, around 81% appearing once. The specimen sequenced was PBMCs. The receptors were sampled from a woman between 35 and 50 years old in good health and CMV-seronegative.

The V call is TRBV5-1, the J call TRBJ2-5; TRBD1 is a possible D gene (6 bases). The germline gives CDR1 SGHRS, CDR2 YFSETQ. CDR3 length: 14 residues. V lost 3 bases and J 0 bases, leaving 9 bases between the germline ends. DNA of the CDR3: TGCGCCAGCAGCTCCACAGGGAACCAAGAGACCCAGTACTTC. This gives the protein CASSSTGNQETQYF.

The J gene is TRBJ2-3, the V gene TRBV5-1; D gene unclear. The length of the CDR3 is 18 residues. Germline-derived CDR1 and CDR2 are SGHRS and YFSETQ. The germline V and J ends were trimmed by 0 bases and 0 bases, with 17 bases remaining between them. The CDR3 is CASSLGPLWRSSTDTQYF. CDR3 coding DNA: TGCGCCAGCAGCTTGGGCCCGCTATGGCGGTCCAGCACAGATACGCAGTATTTT.

V gene TRBV19 combines with J gene TRBJ2-2; a possible D gene is TRBD1 (5 bases). Trimming took 2 bases from V and 6 from J, leaving 10 bases between them. The CDR3 covers 14 residues. Germline values: CDR1 LNHDA, CDR2 SQIVND (reference sequence). The CDR3 loop is CASSITGPSGELFF. DNA of the CDR3: TGTGCCAGTAGTATAACAGGTCCGTCCGGGGAGCTGTTTTTT.

This clone came up a few times. CDR3 bases: TGTGCCTGGGGTCAAAAGAGGAGTGGCAATCAGCCCCAGCATTTT. Residues: CAWGQKRSGNQPQHF. The chain combines TRBV30 with TRBJ1-5; D is unresolved. The germline V and J ends were trimmed by 5 bases and 2 bases, with 16 bases remaining between them. CDR1 is GTSNPN, CDR2 SVGIG, per germline (reference sequence). This CDR3 region has 15 residues.

The J gene is TRBJ2-5, the V gene TRBV11-2; 8 bases map to TRBD1. Germline lookup yields CDR1 SGHAT and CDR2 FQNNGV. V was pared by 3 bases and J by 5 bases, with 8 bases of the junction left unmatched. The CDR3 sequence is 15 residues long. The CDR3 region is CASSFTQGARETQYF. The CDR3 DNA reads TGTGCCAGCAGCTTCACCCAGGGGGCGCGGGAGACCCAGTACTTC.

CDR3 bases: TGTGCCAGCAGCTCCAGGACAGGGGGCATGAATGAGCAGTTCTTC. Amino acids: CASSSRTGGMNEQFF. The V call is TRBV7-6, the J call TRBJ2-1, with TRBD1 identical over 11 bases. Germline loops: CDR1 SGHVS, CDR2 FNYEAQ. CDR3 length: 15 amino acids. After removal of 4 bases from V and 7 bases from J, the junction contained 6 bases not matched to a gene.

CDR3 region: CASSVAGTGLSGNTIYF. DNA for the CDR3: TGTGCCAGCAGCGTCGCCGGGACAGGGTTGTCTGGAAACACCATATATTTT. This chain uses TRBV11-2 with TRBJ1-3, with 9 bases lining up with TRBD1. CDR1 and CDR2 (germline): SGHAT, FQNNGV. The CDR3 length is 17 residues. The V and J ends lost 5 bases and 1 base, in that order; junction bases with no gene match: 9. Combining the CDR3 with reference TRBV11-2 and TRBJ1-3 gives the whole variable domain EAGVAQSPRYKIIEKRQSVAFWCNPISGHATLYWYQQILGQGPKLLIQFQNNGVVDDSQLPKDRFSAERLKGVDSTLKIQPAKLEDSAVYLCASSVAGTGLSGNTIYFGEGSWLTVV.

This clone was picked up a small number of times. The chain carries TRBV15 and TRBJ1-1; TRBD1 matches 7 bases. J lost 6 bases, V lost 0 bases, and 7 bases had no gene match. The germline gives CDR1 LNHNV, CDR2 YYDKDF (reference sequence). This CDR3 is 15 amino acids long. The CDR3 protein is CATSRDRGGTAEAFF. In DNA form, the CDR3 reads TGTGCCACCAGCAGAGATAGAGGGGGGACAGCTGAAGCTTTCTTT.

The V gene is TRBV13, the J gene TRBJ2-5; 13 nucleotides align to TRBD2. V dropped 5 bases and J dropped 7; count of bases not matched to a gene: 13. From germline, CDR1 is PRHDT and CDR2 FYEKMQ (reference sequence). The CDR3 sequence is 17 residues long. The CDR3 DNA is TGTGCCAGCAGCCCCAAAACTAGCGGGAGGGCCTATGGGACCCAGTACTTC. Amino acids: CASSPKTSGRAYGTQYF.

The V and J genes are TRBV2 and TRBJ2-1, with TRBD1 as a possible D gene (6 bases). Germline V gene sequence: CDR1 SNHLY, CDR2 FYNNEI. CDR3 size: 12 residues. The V gene lost 7 bases and the J gene lost 7 bases, with 11 bases spanning the gap. CDR3 protein: CASIGQTNEQFF. For the CDR3, the DNA is TGTGCCAGCATTGGACAGACTAATGAGCAGTTCTTC.

The chain links TRBV4-1 to TRBJ2-2, with 10 bases identical to TRBD2. V dropped 3 bases and J dropped 3; count of bases not matched to a gene: 19. This CDR3 contains 21 residues. CDR1 and CDR2 (germline): MGHRA, YSYEKL. The DNA for the CDR3 is TGCGCCAGCAGCCACGTGCATAAGTCGGGACTAGCGAAAATGGACACCGGGGAGCTGTTTTTT. As protein: CASSHVHKSGLAKMDTGELFF.

The V and J genes are TRBV28 and TRBJ1-2; 12 bases line up with TRBD1. This CDR3 region has 17 residues. With V trimmed by 2 bases and J by 6 bases, 10 bases remained unmatched. From germline, CDR1 is MDHEN and CDR2 SYDVKM. The CDR3 nucleotides are TGTGCCAGCAGTTTAGAGTTTAGAGGGACAGGGGGCGATGGCTACACCTTC. Translated: CASSLEFRGTGGDGYTF.

This clone was counted a single time. The chain links TRBV5-4 to TRBJ2-3; 12 bases are a match to TRBD2. Germline CDR1 SGHNT, CDR2 YYREEE (reference sequence). The CDR3 sequence is 16 residues long. V trimming: 4 bases; J trimming: 3 bases; junction bases outside the gene matches: 6. The CDR3 protein is CASSPGGTSGTDTQYF. The CDR3 DNA reads as TGTGCCAGCAGCCCGGGAGGGACTAGCGGGACAGATACGCAGTATTTT.

V is TRBV5-1 and J is TRBJ2-1, with TRBD2 matching over 9 bases. This CDR3 comprises 14 residues. CDR1 and CDR2 from the germline V gene are SGHRS and YFSETQ. V was clipped by 0 bases and J by 7 bases; unmatched bases: 2. CDR3 protein: CASSLGLAGNEQFF. The CDR3, as DNA: TGCGCCAGCAGCTTGGGGCTAGCGGGGAATGAGCAGTTCTTC.

The gene calls are TRBV19 and TRBJ2-1, with D perhaps TRBD2 (6 bases). The CDR3 extends over 15 amino acids. Trimming left V 3 bases short and J 4 bases short, with 13 bases between. The germline gives CDR1 LNHDA, CDR2 SQIVND (reference sequence). CDR3 sequence (DNA): TGTGCCAGTAGTATGTCCCTAGCGCCTTACAATGAGCAGTTCTTC. As protein: CASSMSLAPYNEQFF. The complete variable domain, with remaining parts taken from reference TRBV19 and TRBJ2-1, reads DGGITQSPKYLFRKEGQNVTLSCEQNLNHDAMYWYRQDPGQGLRLIYYSQIVNDFQKGDIAEGYSVSREKKESFPLTVTSAQKNPTAFYLCASSMSLAPYNEQFFGPGTRLTVL.

This chain connects TRBV28 to TRBJ1-2; weak D call: TRBD1 (5 bases). Germline lookup yields CDR1 MDHEN and CDR2 SYDVKM. The V and J ends lost 7 bases and 8 bases respectively, with 23 bases between them. This CDR3 is 15 amino acids long. The CDR3: CASTFYLTGQGGYTF. The CDR3, as DNA: TGTGCCAGCACCTTTTATTTAACCGGGCAGGGCGGCTACACCTTC.

The chain couples TRBV7-2 to TRBJ2-2; TRBD2 is a possible D gene (6 bases). Trimming shortened V by 0 bases and J by 4 bases, and 12 bases separated the two germline ends. Germline-derived CDR1 and CDR2 are SGHTA and FQGNSA. This CDR3 is 16 amino acids long. This CDR3 is CASSLAAGLPTGELFF. The CDR3 DNA sequence: TGTGCCAGCAGCTTAGCGGCGGGACTTCCCACCGGGGAGCTGTTTTTT.